The subject of this entry is one TCR beta chain. Since it is a stray read in a library aimed at alpha chains, this beta chain has a size that is not meaningful. The study tagged each TCR cDNA molecule with a unique molecular identifier. TCRdb analysed the 5' RACE reads with MiXCR anew, one entry per CDR3 protein. The sample lists around 10,000 distinct CDR3 sequences; approximately 4% were seen once. The data belong to a study of spatial heterogeneity in lung cancer. Study context: Alpha-chain detections were consistently fewer than beta-chain detections among the sequences. A unique TCR and UMI combination showed up more than ten times in raw reads, on average.

Germline V gene sequence: CDR1 SGHNT, CDR2 YENEEA. The CDR3 covers 13 residues. V shed 4 bases and J shed 3 bases, with 9 bases lying between them. As to time point: sample taken at primary tumor resection. No cell sorting; template was whole RNA from tumor, lung tissue or PBMC. A total of fewer than 80 untreated early-stage non-small cell lung cancer patients served as donors. The J gene is TRBJ1-1, the V gene TRBV11-3; D is uncertain. The clonotype was recovered from a male donor with early-stage non-small cell lung cancer. Sequences were derived from normal lung tissue next to the tumor, sampled at surgery. CDR3 in DNA: TGTGCCAGCAGCTCCGCCCGGCACACTGAAGCTTTCTTT. Protein: CASSSARHTEAFF.